Given below is one TCR beta chain in context. The specificity of this receptor is unknown. Nothing much larger sits one base from this clone, and base qualities are not available. The data stem from a study of somatic mutations in cytotoxic T cells in rheumatoid arthritis (dated by TCRdb to 2015 to 2018). For the study in its entirety: Some T-cell populations stained with V beta antibodies were sorted by flow on a FACSAria II or Sony SH800 to nearly 100% purity, with sorted V beta1+ cells additionally subjected to TCRB sequencing. The study asked whether expanded CD8+ T-cell clones in newly diagnosed, untreated rheumatoid arthritis carry somatic mutations, and used TCRB deep sequencing to characterize clonality. TCRB deep sequencing covered 65 patients with rheumatoid arthritis along with around 22 healthy controls. The median ages of the patient and control groups were essentially identical. The paper as a whole reports these results and caveats: The largest CD8+ clone made up more than 20% of CD8+ cells in about an eighth of the roughly 60 patients, and blood and synovial fluid shared several identical CD8+ TCRB sequences. Healthy controls showed no age-related increase in CD8+ clonality, whereas patients did (Spearman r=0.49). The antigen targets of the expanded CD8+ clones were unknown, and absence from virus-specific databases did not rule out viral specificity. There was no significant difference in CD8+ T-cell clonality between rheumatoid arthritis patients and age-matched healthy controls. The finding that TRBV07 was slightly underrepresented in patients was left unadjusted for multiple comparisons.

Buffy coats from 20 to 25 blood donors served as healthy controls, a group that was 45% to 70% female with a median age of about 60 years (range 21-70). On an AutoMACS, CD4+ and CD8+ cells were isolated via positive magnetic bead selection, and their purity was verified by flow cytometry. Peripheral blood mononuclear cells were obtained using density gradient separation with Ficoll-Paque PLUS. Using Nucleospin Tissue or Tissue XS kits, DNA was extracted from CD4-enriched, CD8-enriched or PBMC samples, with quantification by a Qubit 2.0 fluorometer. The CDR3 holds 14 amino acids from the cysteine to the phenylalanine. CDR3 DNA is the only sequence kept; it has 42 bases, read in frame from the first base. Taken from the germline V gene (reference sequence), the CDR1 and CDR2 loops are MNHNY and SVGAGI. The V end gives up 5 bases and the J end 4 bases, leaving 4 bases in the junction not matched to a gene.

The immunoSEQ assay was applied to genomic DNA for TCRB CDR3 sequencing. The authors processed their data as follows. The analyses included only productive TCRB rearrangements. A clone was defined by a unique TCRB CDR3 sequence, and clonality was computed as a productive clonality index based on Shannon entropy. The template counts of each clone relative to the total templates per sample were used to calculate repertoire overlap between two samples. Flow cytometry-measured V-gene usage correlated with V-gene usage from TCRB sequencing, with a Spearman r of 0.55 to 0.7. TCRdb holds this immuneACCESS table with in-frame rearrangements only. Some clones are missing; in checked studies, unresolved V genes explain under half, and the rest has no known cause. For V, J and clone size, that table is used; D and trimming come from the DNA. This sample lists 6,000 to 7,000 clones; approximately 68% were detected once. Of the sample, around 35% is held by the ten largest clones.

The V gene is TRBV6-6 and the J gene is TRBJ2-1; 8 bases in the junction line up with TRBD1. The source material was CD8+ T cells sorted from blood. This TCR was sampled from a woman aged 45-59 years in good health. The CDR3 sequence is CASSEDRVYNEQFF. The nucleotide sequence is TGTGCCAGCAGTGAGGACAGGGTATACAATGAGCAGTTCTTC.